These 2 T cell receptor beta chains originate from one sample sequenced in a study of cytomegalovirus exposure and HLA in healthy donors. Vbeta (60) and Jbeta (13) primers were used in the PCR. Sequenced by immunoSEQ multiplex PCR; TCRdb stores in-frame clones only, minus some. The data contain 150,000 to 200,000 clones, approximately 80% of them seen just once; the ten biggest clones take up around 2.3%. Sequencing used PBMCs. The receptors come from a man aged 50-59 years in good health and CMV-seropositive.

The chain joins TRBV7-9 to TRBJ2-5, with TRBD1 matching 8 bases. Germline V gene data show CDR1 as SEHNR and CDR2 as FQNEAQ (reference sequence). The ends lost 0 bases at V and 1 base at J; junction bases unmatched: 1. CDR3 size: 15 residues. CDR3 in amino acids: CASSLAGQAQETQYF. CDR3 coding DNA: TGTGCCAGCAGCTTAGCGGGACAGGCCCAAGAGACCCAGTACTTC.

This clone was detected a few times. This chain connects TRBV9 to TRBJ2-3; D gene unclear. Deletions cut 4 bases from V and 2 bases from J, with 14 bases between. This CDR3 has 15 residues. Germline CDR1 reads SGDLS; CDR2 reads YYNGEE. The CDR3 is CASSLRLIDTDTQYF. In nucleotides, the CDR3 is TGTGCCAGCAGCTTACGACTTATCGACACAGATACGCAGTATTTT. Variable domain in full (rest from reference TRBV9 and TRBJ2-3): DSGVTQTPKHLITATGQRVTLRCSPRSGDLSVYWYQQSLDQGLQFLIQYYNGEERAKGNILERFSAQQFPDLHSELNLSSLELGDSALYFCASSLRLIDTDTQYFGPGTRLTVL.